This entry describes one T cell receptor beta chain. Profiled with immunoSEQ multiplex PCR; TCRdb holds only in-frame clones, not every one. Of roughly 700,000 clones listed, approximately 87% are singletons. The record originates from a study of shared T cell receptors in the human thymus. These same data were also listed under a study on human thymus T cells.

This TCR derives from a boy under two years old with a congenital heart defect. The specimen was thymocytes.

CDR3 sequence reads: CAISIGGANPYEQYF. The DNA of the CDR3 is TGTGCCATCAGTATAGGGGGTGCAAACCCCTACGAGCAGTACTTC. The chain combines TRBV10-3 with TRBJ2-7, with a possible D match to TRBD1 (6 bases). CDR1 and CDR2 from the germline V gene are ENHRY and SYGVKD. Deletions cut 5 bases from V and 2 bases from J, with 16 bases between. The CDR3 totals 15 residues.